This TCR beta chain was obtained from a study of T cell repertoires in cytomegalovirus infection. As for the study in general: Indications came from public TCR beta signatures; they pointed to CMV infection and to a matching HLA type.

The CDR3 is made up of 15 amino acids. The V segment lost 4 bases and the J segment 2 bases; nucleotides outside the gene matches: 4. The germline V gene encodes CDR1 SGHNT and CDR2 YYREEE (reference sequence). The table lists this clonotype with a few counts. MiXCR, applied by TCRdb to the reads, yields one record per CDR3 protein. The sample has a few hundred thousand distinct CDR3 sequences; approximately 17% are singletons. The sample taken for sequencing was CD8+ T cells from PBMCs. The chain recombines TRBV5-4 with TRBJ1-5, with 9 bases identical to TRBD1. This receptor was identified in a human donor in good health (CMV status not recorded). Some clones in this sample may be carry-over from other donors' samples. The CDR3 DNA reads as TGTGCCAGCAGCCCGGACAGGGGTCGCAATCAGCCCCAGCATTTT. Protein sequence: CASSPDRGRNQPQHF.